This TCR beta chain stems from a study of cytomegalovirus exposure and HLA in healthy donors (dated by TCRdb to 2016 to 2017). About the investigation overall: An earlier analysis of roughly 630 of the donors reported approximately 270 Gb of sequence data and roughly 100 million unique TCR beta sequences from some 180 million T cells. An early release covering more than 500 HLA-typed donors comprised approximately 290 gigabases of sequencing data and 65 million to 100 million unique TCR sequences. A separate validation cohort of 100 to 150 different subjects was used in addition to the 666-subject first cohort. Roughly 5 DR-DQ haplotypes were handled as single units for association and clustering, since linkage in the cohort was strong. To decide whether each TCR beta V gene segment behaved as functional or pseudogenic, an earlier analysis of approximately 600 of the donors relied on high-throughput TCR beta sequencing. Genome-wide SNP genotypes for about 65% of the 666 donors were used in a later genetic analysis, which treated that subset as a discovery cohort. The study profiled the T cell repertoires of 500 to 800 subjects by immunosequencing and related them to cytomegalovirus serostatus. The aim of the study was to test whether cataloging public T cell receptors could identify signatures of past pathogen exposure. HLA typing covered class I and class II loci at four-digit resolution. The study combined high-throughput TCR immunosequencing, statistical association of individual TCRs with disease status, and machine learning to predict cytomegalovirus infection status. Rather than using new phenotypic data, the later analysis identified candidate immune exposures from TCR beta sequences and from how often those sequences occurred across donors. Every discovery cohort repertoire had been produced on one sequencing platform. Among about 400 genotyped donors of the cohort, an average of approximately 240,000 unique TCR beta nucleotide sequences was sequenced per donor, of which roughly 18% were non-productive. Of the roughly 400 genotyped donors, around 81% fell in the genetic ancestry cluster associated with self-reported Caucasian donors. Typing coverage differed by locus: A, B, C, DRB1 and DQB1 were typed in roughly 620-630 donors, DQA1 in about 500, DPA1 in 600 to 610, and DPB1 in just under 490. Alongside the repertoire data, information on donor age, sex, ethnicity and CMV serostatus was compiled. To study patterns of TCR occurrence, a later analysis re-analyzed previously published TCR beta repertoires from just over 650 donors and added high-resolution HLA genotyping. Results and caveats for the whole study, not just this receptor: The 87-base-pair reads could not distinguish some IMGT-functional V segments, including TRBV6-2 and TRBV6-3, so those segments were excluded. Linkage disequilibrium might explain the correlated functional status among segregating V segments, but an unknown experimental factor could not be excluded. The study gave a list of under 200 TCR beta chains associated with cytomegalovirus. In an earlier analysis of some 540 of the donors, most TCR beta V segments appeared in productive rearrangements about 90% or about 30% of the time, broadly matching IMGT annotations. In vitro tests confirmed that a few of the cytomegalovirus-associated TCR beta chains recognize cytomegalovirus antigens. Because HLA typing was missing for some donors at each locus, association tests included only the typed subset. Specific HLA alleles were associated with 16,951 TCR beta sequences at a false discovery rate of 0.05 in a later analysis. A further reported finding was that TCR beta sequences accurately predicted the HLA-A and HLA-B alleles for most subjects in the first cohort. Compared with the approximately 710-donor mean, donors in an Asian-associated ancestry cluster had fewer N-insertions in productive TCRs, according to a later genetic analysis. Strong co-occurrence of HLA alleles, especially DR and DQ, made assigning TCR associations to individual alleles difficult. In a later analysis, TCR association rates were found to vary across HLA loci, with the most associated TCRs seen for DRB1 alleles and the fewest for HLA-C alleles. The classifier was reported to diagnose cytomegalovirus status with high specificity and sensitivity in both the original and validation cohorts. The presence/absence analyses assumed that sequencing depth was roughly uniform across donors, and that assumption may not be true. A cluster of highly shared sequence variants was judged likely to represent a technical artifact of the sequencing pipeline. It was suggested by the authors that the approach could potentially be generalized to other disease states and immunological phenotypes. An association between a missense DCLRE1C variant and V-gene and J-gene trimming of TCR beta chains was found in a later genetic analysis and replicated in an independent cohort. According to a later analysis, parvovirus B19, influenza, CMV and Epstein-Barr virus appeared linked to several top co-occurrence clusters. While some public TCRs were present in many individuals, most TCR sequences turned up only very rarely across donors. In a later analysis, HLA-associated TCR beta chains were found to be more clonally expanded and to have lower generation probabilities than equally common non-associated chains. Immune exposure information for the cohort was limited to CMV serostatus. In this cohort, only TCR beta chains were sequenced, and detectable features were limited by the absence of alpha or paired-chain data. Because counts were too low, seventeen rarely observed V segments, including chromosome 9 orphons, were excluded from the earlier analysis of around 590 of the donors. According to a later analysis, most CMV-associated TCR beta chains appeared to be HLA-restricted, and the HLA associations seemed to be driven largely by CMV exposure.

Libraries came from the immunoSEQ multiplex PCR assay. The multiplex PCR relied on a mix of 60 forward primers for TCR Vbeta segments and 13 reverse primers for TCR Jbeta segments. The CDR3 region of rearranged TCR beta genes was amplified from genomic DNA by a multiplex PCR assay. The Illumina HiSeq System was used to sequence the amplified TCR beta libraries as 87-base-pair reads. The study's own analysis went as follows. Across the 600 to 700 repertoires, a later analysis counted roughly 84 million unique TCR beta chains, some 11 million of which were shared by at least two donors. A nearest-neighbor algorithm error-corrected the raw reads and collapsed the reads into unique sequences, merging closely related sequences to remove PCR and sequencing errors. To assign V, D and J gene segments, CDR3 sequences were aligned to IMGT reference sequences. For a sequence to be retained, at least a six-nucleotide match to both a V gene segment and a J gene segment was required. A rearrangement counted as productive if the CDR3 had no stop codons and remained in frame with V and J, and every other rearrangement counted as non-productive. Following IMGT convention, CDR3 was defined as the stretch from the second conserved V-encoded cysteine to the conserved J-encoded phenylalanine. Sequences without an unambiguous match to a single V gene segment were excluded from the earlier analysis of about 630 of the donors. An earlier analysis of about 600 of the donors called V segments functional above 56.7% productive rearrangements and segregating when the between-donor standard deviation exceeded 5%. To diagnose cytomegalovirus status from the catalog of TCR beta chain sequences, a statistical classification framework was built. V and J gene assignment, in a later analysis, came from comparing TCR nucleotide sequences with IMGT/GENE-DB human TR gene sequences. The TCRdist pipeline was used in a later analysis to assign CDR3 sequences and most-parsimonious VDJ recombination scenarios. In a later analysis, each TCR beta chain was defined by its CDR3 amino acid sequence together with its V-gene family, and reads lacking a unique V-gene family were excluded. In a later analysis, around 600 highly shared, low-generation-probability nucleotide sequences were removed to address suspected cross-contamination and a sequencing artifact. For each public chain, a later analysis derived a clonal expansion index from normalized ranks of inferred template counts within each repertoire. In a later analysis, generation probabilities were computed with a VDJ recombination model fitted to out-of-frame rearrangements, and the resulting probabilities were checked against IGoR. In a later analysis, TCR-TCR, TCR-HLA and TCR-CMV co-occurrence was scored with hypergeometric tests, and a repertoire-size bias correction was applied to TCR pairs. In a later analysis, false discovery rates were estimated by permuting HLA or CMV assignments 20 times. In a later analysis, co-occurring TCRs were grouped using DBSCAN, with TCRdist sequence similarity added in when clustering inside HLA-allele-positive subsets. Repertoires with fewer than 30,000 or more than 120,000 public chains, plus five repertoires with anomalous nucleotide sharing, were excluded from co-occurrence clustering. Sourced from immuneACCESS, this table was stored by TCRdb with only in-frame sequences that have V and J called. A share of the clones is absent; for the studies checked, an unresolved V gene accounts for under half, and the remainder has no known explanation. The D gene and trimming were derived from the DNA, and the V and J assignments and clone size from that table. For this sample there are around 140,000 clones; about 77% appear just once. The ten largest clonotypes hold more than 1.1% of the sample.

CDR1 and CDR2 are drawn from the germline V gene: SGHRS, YFSETQ. V loses 8 bases at its end and J loses 2 bases; junction bases beyond the gene matches: 5. Taken from cysteine to phenylalanine, the CDR3 has 13 residues. Just the 39-base CDR3 DNA is kept, in frame starting at base 1. Of note for this clone: The clone's antigen remains unknown. It has no much larger one-base neighbor in the sample; base qualities were not kept.

The cohort was made up of several hundred healthy bone marrow donors. At the time of sampling, all cohort members were nominally healthy, though unrecorded immune exposures were likely present. The donor tested CMV seronegative and was one of the 352 seronegative cohort members. Each donor provided a peripheral blood sample, and peripheral blood mononuclear cells were used for TCR beta sequencing. The Qiagen DNeasy Blood Extraction Kit was used to extract genomic DNA from the blood cell samples. The TCR sequence derives from a woman aged 40-49 years in good health and CMV-seronegative. Material for sequencing was PBMCs. Recombination linked TRBV5-1 to TRBJ2-7; TRBD2 fits 9 bases in the junction. The CDR3 here reads CASRAGGPYEQYF. The DNA sequence reads TGCGCCAGTCGAGCGGGGGGCCCCTACGAGCAGTACTTC.